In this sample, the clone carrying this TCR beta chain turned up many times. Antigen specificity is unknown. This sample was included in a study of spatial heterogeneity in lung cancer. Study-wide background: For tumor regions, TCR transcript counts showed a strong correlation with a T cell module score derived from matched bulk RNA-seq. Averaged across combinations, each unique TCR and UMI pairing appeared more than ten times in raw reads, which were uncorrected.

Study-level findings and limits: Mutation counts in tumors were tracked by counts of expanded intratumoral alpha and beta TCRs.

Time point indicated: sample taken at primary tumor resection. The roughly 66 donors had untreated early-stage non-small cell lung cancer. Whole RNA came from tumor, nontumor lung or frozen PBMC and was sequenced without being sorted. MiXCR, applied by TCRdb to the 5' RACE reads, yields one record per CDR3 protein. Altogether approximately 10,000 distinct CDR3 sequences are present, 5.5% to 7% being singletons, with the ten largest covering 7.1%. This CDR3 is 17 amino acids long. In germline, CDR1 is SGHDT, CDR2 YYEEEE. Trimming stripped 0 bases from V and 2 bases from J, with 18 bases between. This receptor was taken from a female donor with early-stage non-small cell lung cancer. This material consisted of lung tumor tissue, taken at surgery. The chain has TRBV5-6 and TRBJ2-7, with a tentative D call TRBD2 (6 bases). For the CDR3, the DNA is TGTGCCAGCAGCTTGGAATTCTATCCTAGCGCAACCTACGAGCAGTACTTC. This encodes CASSLEFYPSATYEQYF.